This TCR beta chain was recorded in a study of CD8+ T cells in alopecia areata (dated by TCRdb to 2016 to 2019). Study-wide context: The treated patients, all with moderate-to-severe alopecia areata, were enrolled in an open-label pilot trial of oral tofacitinib given at 5 to 10 mg twice daily. Patients on tofacitinib were biopsied at baseline and after 4 and 24 weeks of treatment, and several of the patients also had a later scalp biopsy. Clonality in the scalp was compared among normal scalp (n=4), patchy alopecia areata scalp (n=8), and alopecia totalis/universalis scalp (n=8). RNA was extracted with the PAXgene miRNA kit for fixed scalp, the miRNeasy kit for PBMCs, and the RNeasy kit for mouse skin. High-throughput TCRbeta sequencing was used to examine T cell clonal expansion in alopecia areata in both the C3H/HeJ mouse model and human patients. Tofacitinib was administered for 6 to 18 months, and 6 months of follow-up off drug were then conducted to assess delayed response and recurrence. For the treated patients, the SALT score, which quantifies what percentage of scalp surface area is affected, served as the measure of disease severity. On the human side, TCRbeta sequencing was run on scalp tissue and on sorted CD4+ and CD8+ peripheral blood T cells from healthy controls and from alopecia areata patients with either patchy or totalis/universalis disease. Amplification of TCRbeta CDR3 regions was done by immunoSEQ multiplex PCR using 35 Vbeta forward primers and 13 Jbeta reverse primers.

With respect to this clone: Its binding antigen is unknown. Germline and junction disagree at one end, which may indicate a read error.

The germline V gene specifies SGHTS as CDR1 and YDEGEE as CDR2. There are 15 amino acids in the CDR3, from cysteine to phenylalanine inclusive. Just the 45-base CDR3 DNA is kept, in frame starting at base 1. Receptor amplification or capture employed the immunoSEQ multiplex PCR assay. To provide template for TCR sequencing, every sample had RNA extracted and reverse transcribed into cDNA. First-strand cDNA was synthesized with SuperScript III using a 2:1 mix of oligo-dT and random hexamers. A synthetic immune receptor repertoire was used to assess amplification bias, and residual bias was removed computationally. The original pipeline was this. Raw reads were preprocessed to remove errors, and CDR3 was defined according to IMGT conventions as the region from the conserved cysteine to phenylalanine. Clonality was computed as 1 minus the Shannon entropy, with the entropy normalized by log2 of the number of productive unique TCRs. Scalp TCRbeta sequences were cross-referenced with sorted blood CD4 and CD8 repertoires so that the CD4 or CD8 identity of scalp clones could be inferred. TCRdb's version of the immuneACCESS table is confined to in-frame rearrangements and falls short of the full clone set. An unresolved V gene accounts for under half of the shortfall where checked; the remainder is of unknown origin. V and J calls and clone size come straight from that table; D and trimming were deduced from the DNA. This sample is represented by 210,000 or so clones; 66% of them were singletons. The ten largest account for 1% to 1.5% of the sample.

What the work shows at the level of the full study, not this receptor alone: Scalp TCR repertoire analysis is complicated because resident alphabeta T cells in normal human skin are also sequenced, whereas mouse skin is dominated by gammadelta T cells. Compared with normal scalp, lesional scalp, particularly in alopecia totalis/universalis, had higher clonality and more expanded CD8+ clones, which suggests antigenic drive. Shared TCR sequences between patients were less evident than in mice, which may be partly attributable to HLA diversity in the patient population. Because the treated cohort was small and had only one nonresponder, larger studies are needed to examine links between baseline CD8+ expansion and response. During tofacitinib treatment, many expanded lesional clones stuck around in both scalp and blood, and this persistence may partly explain why relapse happens after treatment is stopped. With tofacitinib, both scalp clonality and the number of expanded CD8+ clones among the top 100 scalp clones went down significantly.

The treatment or condition label corresponds to: oral pan-JAK inhibitor, 5-10 mg twice daily. Lesional scalp punch biopsies and peripheral blood were obtained from alopecia areata patients. After PBMCs were isolated by density centrifugation and stained for CD3, CD4 and CD8, a FACSAria was used to sort CD4+ and CD8+ T cells. The clonotype was recovered from a human donor with alopecia areata. The sequencing here drew on CD4+ T cells sorted from blood, taken between weeks 43 and 45, from a patient treated with tofacitinib. The sequence is built from TRBV5-8 and TRBJ2-3, with 7 central nucleotides matching TRBD1. In nucleotide form, the sequence is TGTGCCAACAGCTGGACAGGAGTAAGCACAGATACGCAGTATTTT. Translation gives CANSWTGVSTDTQYF.